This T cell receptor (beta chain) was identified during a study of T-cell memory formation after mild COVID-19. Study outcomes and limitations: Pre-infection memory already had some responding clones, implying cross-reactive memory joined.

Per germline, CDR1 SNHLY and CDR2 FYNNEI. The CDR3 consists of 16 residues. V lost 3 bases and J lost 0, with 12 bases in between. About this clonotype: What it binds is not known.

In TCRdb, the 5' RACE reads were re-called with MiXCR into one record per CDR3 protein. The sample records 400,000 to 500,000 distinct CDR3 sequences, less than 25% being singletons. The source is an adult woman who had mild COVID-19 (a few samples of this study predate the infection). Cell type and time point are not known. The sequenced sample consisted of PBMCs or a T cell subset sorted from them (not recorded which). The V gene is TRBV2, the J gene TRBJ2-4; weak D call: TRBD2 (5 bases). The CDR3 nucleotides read TGTGCCAGCAGTGAGTACGGGCGGGTAGCCAAAAACATTCAGTACTTC. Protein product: CASSEYGRVAKNIQYF.